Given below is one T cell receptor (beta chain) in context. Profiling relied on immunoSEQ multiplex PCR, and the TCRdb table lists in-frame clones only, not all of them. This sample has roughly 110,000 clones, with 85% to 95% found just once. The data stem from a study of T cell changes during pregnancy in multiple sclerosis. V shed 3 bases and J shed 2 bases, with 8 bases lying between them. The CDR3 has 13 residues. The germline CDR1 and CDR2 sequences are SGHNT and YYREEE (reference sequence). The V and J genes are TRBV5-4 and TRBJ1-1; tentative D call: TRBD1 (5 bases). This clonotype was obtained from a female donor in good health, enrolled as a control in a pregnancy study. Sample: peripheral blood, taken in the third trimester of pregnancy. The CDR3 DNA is TGTGCCAGCAGCTCGGACACAAACACTGAAGCTTTCTTT. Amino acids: CASSSDTNTEAFF.